The clone carrying this T cell receptor beta chain appeared a single time. The data originate from a study of shared clonotypes between healthy human individuals. The method was immunoSEQ multiplex PCR; TCRdb's version includes in-frame clones alone and lacks a portion of them. Here the sample spans some 550,000 clones, 95% to 98% being singletons. The CDR3 is 12 amino acids. V was pared by 1 base and J by 10 bases, with 8 bases between. Germline V lookup: CDR1 LNHNV, CDR2 YYDKDF (reference sequence). Sequencing was performed on naive CD4+ T cells sorted from blood. Specified subset: CD45RA+ positively selected. The receptor's source is a young woman in good health. The chain links TRBV15 to TRBJ2-1, with D unresolved. The CDR3 reads CATSRVQGEQFF. The CDR3 region has the DNA TGTGCCACCAGCAGAGTGCAAGGAGAGCAGTTCTTC. Based on the CDR3 plus reference TRBV15 and TRBJ2-1, the full variable domain is DAMVIQNPRYQVTQFGKPVTLSCSQTLNHNVMYWYQQKSSQAPKLLFHYYDKDFNNEADTPDNFQSRRPNTSFCFLDIRSPGLGDTAMYLCATSRVQGEQFFGPGTRLTVL.